These 18 T cell receptor beta chains were all obtained from the same sample, sequenced in a study of T cell responses to AZD1222 COVID-19 vaccine. The protocol was immunoSEQ multiplex PCR, while the TCRdb copy is restricted to in-frame clones and leaves out a portion. The table lists about 150,000 clones, approximately 94% of them singletons. This specimen consisted of peripheral blood, obtained on day 0 of AZD1222 vaccination. The source is an adult in good health.

This clone was found once. The chain recombines TRBV13 with TRBJ2-2; 10 nucleotides align to TRBD2. Looked up from germline, CDR1 is PRHDT and CDR2 is FYEKMQ (reference sequence). The CDR3 contains 16 residues. Trimming cost V 5 bases and J 7 bases; bases outside gene matches: 10. The CDR3 sequence is CASSHRAGGKNGELFF. Here the CDR3 DNA reads TGTGCCAGCAGCCACCGAGCGGGAGGGAAGAACGGGGAGCTGTTTTTT.

V gene TRBV6-6 combines with J gene TRBJ1-5, with D maybe TRBD1 (6 bases). The germline V gene encodes CDR1 MNHNY and CDR2 SVGAGI (reference sequence). The CDR3 is 16 residues long. V lost 4 bases, J lost 1 base, and 14 bases lay in between. The CDR3 nucleotides read TGTGCCAGCAGTTCTAACAACAGGGCGAGCAATCAGCCCCAGCATTTT. This encodes CASSSNNRASNQPQHF.

The chain combines TRBV4-1 with TRBJ1-3; tentative D call: TRBD1 (6 bases). V was pared by 4 bases and J by 1 base, with 11 bases between. From germline, CDR1 is MGHRA and CDR2 YSYEKL. This CDR3 is built from 15 residues. The CDR3 DNA follows: TGCGCCAGCAGCCCCAAGAGGGGGTCTGGAAACACCATATATTTT. It translates to CASSPKRGSGNTIYF.

J is TRBJ1-5 and V is TRBV30, with D unclear. The CDR3 consists of 15 residues. Germline assignment: CDR1 GTSNPN and CDR2 SVGIG (reference sequence). Between the trimmed V and J ends, which lost 0 bases and 1 base, there was a span of 10 bases. The CDR3 is CAWSVQTGSNQPQHF. The CDR3 coding sequence is TGTGCCTGGAGTGTACAAACGGGAAGCAATCAGCCCCAGCATTTT. The variable domain in full, with the rest retrieved from reference TRBV30 and TRBJ1-5, is SQTIHQWPATLVQPVGSPLSLECTVEGTSNPNLYWYRQAAGRGLQLLFYSVGIGQISSEVPQNLSASRPQDRQFILSSKKLLLSDSGFYLCAWSVQTGSNQPQHFGDGTRLSIL.

J is TRBJ1-2 and V is TRBV20-1, with no clear D. Germline lookup yields CDR1 DFQATT and CDR2 SNEGSKA (reference sequence). The germline V and J ends were trimmed by 3 bases and 5 bases, with 7 bases remaining between them. This CDR3 region has 11 residues. The chain's CDR3 is CSASDLYGYTF. For the CDR3, the DNA is TGCAGTGCTAGTGATCTATATGGCTACACCTTC.

The genes are TRBV5-6 and TRBJ1-1; D remains unclear. Per germline, CDR1 SGHDT and CDR2 YYEEEE. V lost 1 base, J lost 8 bases, and 6 bases lay in between. The CDR3 covers 11 residues. The DNA of the CDR3 is TGTGCCAGCAGCTTGACGAGGGAAGCTTTCTTT. Translated, it gives CASSLTREAFF.

V gene TRBV12-3 or TRBV12-4 combines with J gene TRBJ2-7; D ambiguous. V was cut by 8 bases and J by 4 bases, with 12 bases left in between. This CDR3 has 12 amino acids. CDR3 region: CASSPARYEQYF. The DNA of the CDR3 is TGTGCCAGCTCTCCCGCGAGGTACGAGCAGTACTTC.

Details on this clone: This CDR3 is missing its conserved last phenylalanine or tryptophan, likely due to a read error. It is unclear where the CDR3 begins or ends on the DNA, so no DNA is shown, and the CDR3 is as TCRdb lists it. V gene TRBV5-1 combines with J gene TRBJ1-1. Germline V CDR1 and CDR2: SGHRS, YFSETQ. Including both end residues, the CDR3 is 9 amino acids long. CDR3: CASSRQLTR.

V gene TRBV6-6 combines with J gene TRBJ1-3; maybe TRBD1 (5 bases). V lost 6 bases and J 1 base, leaving 10 bases between the germline ends. Germline CDR1 is MNHNY and CDR2 is SVGAGI (reference sequence). CDR3 length: 14 amino acids. The CDR3 bases are TGTGCCAGCAGCTCCGGGGGGTCTGGAAACACCATATATTTT. The encoded protein is CASSSGGSGNTIYF.

The rearrangement uses TRBV6-5 and TRBJ1-2; D gene unclear. V lost 5 bases, J lost 4 bases, and 14 bases lay in between. Germline V gene lookup returns CDR1 MNHEY and CDR2 SVGAGI. This CDR3 spans 14 amino acids. CDR3 DNA: TGTGCCAGCAGTCCCCCTATCGTCGGCTATGGCTACACCTTC. It specifies CASSPPIVGYGYTF.

This clone qualifies as medium-sized. The CDR3 sequence: CASSQTGTGGSGYTF. For the CDR3, the DNA is TGCGCCAGCAGCCAGACCGGGACAGGGGGCTCTGGCTACACCTTC. The chain couples TRBV4-1 to TRBJ1-2; 12 bases map to TRBD1. The CDR3 consists of 15 residues. After removal of 3 bases from V and 7 bases from J, the junction contained 6 bases not matched to a gene. The germline gives CDR1 MGHRA, CDR2 YSYEKL.

This clone came up once. This chain links TRBV10-3 with TRBJ1-2; TRBD1 aligns across 9 bases. The CDR3 totals 15 residues. V was pared by 2 bases and J by 2 bases, with 3 bases of the junction left unmatched. Per germline, CDR1 ENHRY and CDR2 SYGVKD. Here the CDR3 DNA reads TGTGCCATCAGTGAGCCGGACAGGGGAAACTATGGCTACACCTTC. Its protein is CAISEPDRGNYGYTF.

The chain combines TRBV20-1 with TRBJ2-1; a weak D match, TRBD2 (5 bases). The V end lost 5 bases, the J end lost 9 bases, and 11 bases lay between the germline ends. The CDR3 has 11 residues. Germline loops: CDR1 DFQATT, CDR2 SNEGSKA (reference sequence). The CDR3, as DNA: TGCAGTGCTCAGAGGGTGGCTGAGCAGTTCTTC. Encoded protein: CSAQRVAEQFF.

The gene calls are TRBV6-5 and TRBJ1-5; no firm D call. The CDR3 runs to 13 residues. Germline V CDR1 and CDR2: MNHEY, SVGAGI. Trimming removed 8 bases at V and 4 bases at J, with 12 bases between. CDR3 sequence reads: CASSEVLNQPQHF. CDR3 nucleotide sequence: TGTGCCAGCTCTGAGGTTTTAAATCAGCCCCAGCATTTT.

This clone came up once. The chain couples TRBV27 to TRBJ1-1, with 9 bases matching TRBD1. The CDR3 length is 15 residues. The V and J ends lost 6 bases and 7 bases, in that order; junction bases with no gene match: 12. Germline loops: CDR1 MNHEY, CDR2 SMNVEV (reference sequence). This chain's CDR3 is CASSPFARDRVEAFF. In DNA form, the CDR3 reads TGTGCCAGCAGCCCGTTCGCCCGGGACAGGGTTGAAGCTTTCTTT.

This clone was seen more than once but under ten times. This chain uses TRBV9 with TRBJ1-2; no definite D call. Trimming stripped 3 bases from V and 0 bases from J, with 12 bases between. From germline, CDR1 is SGDLS and CDR2 YYNGEE. This CDR3 has 15 amino acids. The CDR3 here is CASSALGTSNYGYTF. The CDR3 DNA reads as TGTGCCAGCAGCGCCCTTGGAACGTCTAACTATGGCTACACCTTC. The variable domain in full, completed from reference TRBV9 and TRBJ1-2, reads DSGVTQTPKHLITATGQRVTLRCSPRSGDLSVYWYQQSLDQGLQFLIQYYNGEERAKGNILERFSAQQFPDLHSELNLSSLELGDSALYFCASSALGTSNYGYTFGSGTRLTVV.

CDR3 sequence reads: CASSVAGTVNNEQFF. CDR3 DNA sequence: TGTGCCAGCAGCGTAGCGGGGACTGTTAACAATGAGCAGTTCTTC. The chain carries TRBV9 and TRBJ2-1, with D maybe TRBD2 (6 bases). In germline, CDR1 is SGDLS, CDR2 YYNGEE. The CDR3 is 15 amino acids. V was pared by 0 bases and J by 5 bases, with 12 bases between. The complete variable domain, with remaining parts taken from reference TRBV9 and TRBJ2-1, reads DSGVTQTPKHLITATGQRVTLRCSPRSGDLSVYWYQQSLDQGLQFLIQYYNGEERAKGNILERFSAQQFPDLHSELNLSSLELGDSALYFCASSVAGTVNNEQFFGPGTRLTVL.

The chain couples TRBV7-9 to TRBJ2-3, with 9 bases fitting TRBD1. Germline trimming cut 7 bases from V and 2 bases from J; bases unmatched to any gene: 7. This CDR3 comprises 15 residues. Germline assignment: CDR1 SEHNR and CDR2 FQNEAQ (reference sequence). The CDR3 loop reads CASIDRGRVTDTQYF. CDR3 bases: TGTGCCAGCATCGACAGGGGGAGGGTCACAGATACGCAGTATTTT.